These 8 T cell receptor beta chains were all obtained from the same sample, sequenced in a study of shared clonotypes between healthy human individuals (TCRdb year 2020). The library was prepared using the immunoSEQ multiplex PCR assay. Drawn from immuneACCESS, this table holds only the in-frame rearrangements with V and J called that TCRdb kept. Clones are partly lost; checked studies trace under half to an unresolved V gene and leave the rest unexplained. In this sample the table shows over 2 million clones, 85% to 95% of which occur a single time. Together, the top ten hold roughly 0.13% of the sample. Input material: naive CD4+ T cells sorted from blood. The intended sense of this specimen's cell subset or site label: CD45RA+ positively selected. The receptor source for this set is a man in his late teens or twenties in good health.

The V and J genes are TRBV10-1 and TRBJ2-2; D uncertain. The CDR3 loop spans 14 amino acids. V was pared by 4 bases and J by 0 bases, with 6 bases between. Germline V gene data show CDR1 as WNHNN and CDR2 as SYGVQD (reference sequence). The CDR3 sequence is CASSVRANTGELFF. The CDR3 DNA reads TGCGCCAGCAGTGTTAGAGCGAACACCGGGGAGCTGTTTTTT.

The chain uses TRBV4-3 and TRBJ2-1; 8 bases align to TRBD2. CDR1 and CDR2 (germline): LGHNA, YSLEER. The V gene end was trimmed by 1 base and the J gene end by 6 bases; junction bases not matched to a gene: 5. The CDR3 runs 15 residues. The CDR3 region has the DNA TGCGCCAGCAGCCAAGTACGGGAGGGCGGCAATGAGCAGTTCTTC. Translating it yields CASSQVREGGNEQFF.

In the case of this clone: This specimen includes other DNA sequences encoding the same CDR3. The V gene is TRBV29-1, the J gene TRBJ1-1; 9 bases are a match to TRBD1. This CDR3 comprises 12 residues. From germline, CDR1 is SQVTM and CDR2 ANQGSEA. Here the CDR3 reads CSADRGNTEAFF. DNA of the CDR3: TGCAGTGCGGACAGGGGGAACACTGAAGCTTTCTTT.

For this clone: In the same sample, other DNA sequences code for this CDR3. DNA of the CDR3: TGTGCCAGCAGCTTAGGACGCACAGATACGCAGTATTTT. Its protein product is CASSLGRTDTQYF. This rearrangement joins TRBV7-6 to TRBJ2-3; the D is unclear. Germline V CDR1 and CDR2: SGHVS, FNYEAQ. The CDR3 extends over 13 amino acids. V dropped 1 base and J dropped 1 base, with 3 bases sitting between them.

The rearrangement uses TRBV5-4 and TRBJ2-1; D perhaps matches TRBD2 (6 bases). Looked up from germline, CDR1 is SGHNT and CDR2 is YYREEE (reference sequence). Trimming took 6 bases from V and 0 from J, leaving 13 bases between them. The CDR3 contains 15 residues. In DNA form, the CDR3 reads TGTGCCAGCACAACTAGCAAGAGCTCCTACAATGAGCAGTTCTTC. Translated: CASTTSKSSYNEQFF.

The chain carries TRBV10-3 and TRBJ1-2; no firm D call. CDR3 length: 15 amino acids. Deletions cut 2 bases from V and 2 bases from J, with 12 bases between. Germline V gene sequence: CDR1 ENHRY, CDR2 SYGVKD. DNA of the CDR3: TGTGCCATCAGTGAGCCCCGGGCCTCAAACTATGGCTACACCTTC. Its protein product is CAISEPRASNYGYTF.

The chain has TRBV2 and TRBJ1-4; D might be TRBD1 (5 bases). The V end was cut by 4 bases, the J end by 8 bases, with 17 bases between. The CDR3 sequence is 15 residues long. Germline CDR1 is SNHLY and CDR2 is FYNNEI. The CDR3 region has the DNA TGTGCCAGCAGTGGCTCCGGGGCCCTGCGGGAAAAACTGTTTTTT. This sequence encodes CASSGSGALREKLFF.

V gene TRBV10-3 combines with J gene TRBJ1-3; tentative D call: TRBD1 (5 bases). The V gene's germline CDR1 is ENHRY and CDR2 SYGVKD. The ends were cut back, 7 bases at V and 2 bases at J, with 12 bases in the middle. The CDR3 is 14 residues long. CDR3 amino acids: CAITPGNTGNTIYF. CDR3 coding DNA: TGTGCCATCACCCCAGGGAACACTGGAAACACCATATATTTT.